This T cell receptor beta chain is drawn from a study of blood T cell repertoires in COVID-19. Study-wide context: Spain, Italy and the United States supplied samples that represented acute and convalescent COVID-19. Nucleic acid was either cDNA or gDNA, and it came from T cells, B-cell-depleted T cells, or PBMCs.

In the study's own analysis: Amplification of reference gene primers was used by the study to estimate nucleated cell counts. Data came from immunoSEQ multiplex PCR; TCRdb stores just in-frame clones and leaves some out. The DNA was the basis for D and trimming; V, J and clone size are from that table. The table includes more than 95,000 clones, about 89% detected once. The germline CDR1 and CDR2 sequences are SQVTM and ANQGSEA. The CDR3 extends over 14 amino acids. V was clipped by 6 bases and J by 0 bases, with 13 bases between them. Sequenced input: peripheral blood. The V call is TRBV29-1, the J call TRBJ2-3; tentatively, D is TRBD1 (7 bases). The TCR was taken from a human donor in a cohort sampled during active COVID-19. In DNA form, the CDR3 reads TGCAGCGTCCGCAGGGGGACTAGCACAGATACGCAGTATTTT. Translation: CSVRRGTSTDTQYF.